Following are 3 T cell receptor beta chains from one sample sequenced in a study of blood T cell repertoires in COVID-19. Libraries were prepared by immunoSEQ multiplex PCR; TCRdb keeps only in-frame clonotypes and omits some of them. The sample carries approximately 60,000 clones, 60% to 85% recorded once. Sequencing used peripheral blood. All receptors derive from a man in his fifties or sixties with active or convalescent COVID-19.

This clone was seen more than once but under ten times. The V call is TRBV3-1 (or the pseudogene TRBV3-2), the J call TRBJ1-2, with TRBD1 matching over 10 bases. Germline V gene data show CDR1 as LGHDT and CDR2 as YNNKEL (reference sequence). After removal of 5 bases from V and 2 bases from J, the junction contained 5 bases not matched to a gene. The CDR3 consists of 15 residues. The DNA for the CDR3 is TGTGCCAGCAGCGACGGGACAGGGGTAAACTATGGCTACACCTTC. Translation: CASSDGTGVNYGYTF.

The genes are TRBV15 and TRBJ2-3; 8 bases fit TRBD2. This CDR3 has 16 residues. The germline CDR1 and CDR2 sequences are LNHNV and YYDKDF (reference sequence). V lost 5 bases to trimming and J lost 2 bases; unmatched junction nucleotides: 9. The CDR3 protein is CATSPSGGGYTDTQYF. Here the CDR3 DNA reads TGTGCCACCAGCCCCTCGGGCGGGGGGTACACAGATACGCAGTATTTT.

This rearrangement joins TRBV2 to TRBJ2-2; TRBD2 is a possible D gene (6 bases). V shed 3 bases and J shed 6 bases, with 11 bases lying between them. The CDR3 has 14 amino acids. Germline V gene data show CDR1 as SNHLY and CDR2 as FYNNEI. The CDR3 DNA sequence: TGTGCCAGCAGTGATTTGGGAGGTCCCGGGGAGCTGTTTTTT. Protein product: CASSDLGGPGELFF. Looking up the rest from reference TRBV2 and TRBJ2-2 gives the full variable domain: EPEVTQTPSHQVTQMGQEVILRCVPISNHLYFYWYRQILGQKVEFLVSFYNNEISEKSEIFDDQFSVERPDGSNFTLKIRSTKLEDSAMYFCASSDLGGPGELFFGEGSRLTVL.